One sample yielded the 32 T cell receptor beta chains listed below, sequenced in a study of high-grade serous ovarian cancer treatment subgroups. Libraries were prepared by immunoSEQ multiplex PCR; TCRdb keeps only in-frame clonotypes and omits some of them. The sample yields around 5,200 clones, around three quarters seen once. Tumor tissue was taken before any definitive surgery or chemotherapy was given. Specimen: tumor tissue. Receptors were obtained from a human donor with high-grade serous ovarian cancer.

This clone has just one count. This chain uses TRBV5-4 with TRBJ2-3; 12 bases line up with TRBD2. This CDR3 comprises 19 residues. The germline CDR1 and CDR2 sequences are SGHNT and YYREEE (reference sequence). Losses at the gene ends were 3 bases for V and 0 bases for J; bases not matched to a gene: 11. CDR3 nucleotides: TGTGCCAGCAGCTCCCGCTATTCGACTAGCGGGGGAAGCACAGATACGCAGTATTTT. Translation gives CASSSRYSTSGGSTDTQYF.

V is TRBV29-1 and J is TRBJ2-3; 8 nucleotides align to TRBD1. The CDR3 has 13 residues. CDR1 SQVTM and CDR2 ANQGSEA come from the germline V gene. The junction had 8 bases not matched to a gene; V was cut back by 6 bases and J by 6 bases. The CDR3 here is CSVTTGDPDTQYF. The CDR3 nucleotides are TGCAGCGTGACGACAGGGGATCCCGATACGCAGTATTTT.

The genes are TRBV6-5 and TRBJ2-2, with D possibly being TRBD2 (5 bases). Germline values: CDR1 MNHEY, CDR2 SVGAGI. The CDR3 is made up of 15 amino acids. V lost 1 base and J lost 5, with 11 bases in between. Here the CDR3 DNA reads TGTGCCAGCAGTTACTTCTTCGGGGAGACCGGGGAGCTGTTTTTT. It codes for CASSYFFGETGELFF.

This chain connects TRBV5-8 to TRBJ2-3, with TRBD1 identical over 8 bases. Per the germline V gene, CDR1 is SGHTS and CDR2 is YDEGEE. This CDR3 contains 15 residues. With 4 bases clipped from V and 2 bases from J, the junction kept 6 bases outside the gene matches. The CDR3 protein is CASSPGQDHTDTQYF. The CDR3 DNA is TGTGCCAGCAGCCCGGGACAGGACCACACAGATACGCAGTATTTT. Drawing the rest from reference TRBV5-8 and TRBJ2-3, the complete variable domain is EAGVTQSPTHLIKTRGQQATLRCSPISGHTSVYWYQQALGLGLQFLLWYDEGEERNRGNFPPRFSGRQFPNYSSELNVNALELEDSALYLCASSPGQDHTDTQYFGPGTRLTVL.

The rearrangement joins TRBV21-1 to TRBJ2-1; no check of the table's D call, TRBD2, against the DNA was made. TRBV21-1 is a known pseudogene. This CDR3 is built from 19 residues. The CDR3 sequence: CASSNTSTLAGGPNNEQFF. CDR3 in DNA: TGTGCCAGCAGCAATACCAGCACTCTAGCGGGGGGGCCTAACAATGAGCAGTTCTTC.

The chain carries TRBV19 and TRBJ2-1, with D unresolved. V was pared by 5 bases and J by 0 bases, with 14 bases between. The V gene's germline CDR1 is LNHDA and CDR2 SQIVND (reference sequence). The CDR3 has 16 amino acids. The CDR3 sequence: CASSDDRTPSYNEQFF. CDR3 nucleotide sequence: TGTGCCAGTAGTGATGACCGGACCCCCTCCTACAATGAGCAGTTCTTC.

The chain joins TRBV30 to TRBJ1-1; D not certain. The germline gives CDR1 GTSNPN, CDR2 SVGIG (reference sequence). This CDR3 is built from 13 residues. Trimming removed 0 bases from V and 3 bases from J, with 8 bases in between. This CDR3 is CAWSVNSDTEAFF. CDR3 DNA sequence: TGTGCCTGGAGTGTAAACAGCGACACTGAAGCTTTCTTT.

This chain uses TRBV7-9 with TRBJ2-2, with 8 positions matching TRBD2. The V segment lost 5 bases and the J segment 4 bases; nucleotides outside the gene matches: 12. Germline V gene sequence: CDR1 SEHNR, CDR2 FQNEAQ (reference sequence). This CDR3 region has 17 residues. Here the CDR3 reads CASSPPRGTRTTGELFF. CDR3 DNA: TGTGCCAGCAGCCCACCGAGGGGGACTAGAACCACCGGGGAGCTGTTTTTT.

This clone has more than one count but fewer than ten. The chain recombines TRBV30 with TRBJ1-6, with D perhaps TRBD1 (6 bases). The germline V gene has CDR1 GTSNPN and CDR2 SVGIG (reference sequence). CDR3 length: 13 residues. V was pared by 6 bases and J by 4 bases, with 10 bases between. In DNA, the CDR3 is TGTGCCTGCAGGGGCGAGTATAATTCACCCCTCCACTTT. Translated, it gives CACRGEYNSPLHF.

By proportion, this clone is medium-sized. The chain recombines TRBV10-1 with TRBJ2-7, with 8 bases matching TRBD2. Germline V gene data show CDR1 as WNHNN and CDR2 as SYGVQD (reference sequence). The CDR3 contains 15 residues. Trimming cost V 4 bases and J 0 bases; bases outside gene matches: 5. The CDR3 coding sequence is TGCGCCAGCAGTGGAAAGCGGGGGAGCTCCTACGAGCAGTACTTC. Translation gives CASSGKRGSSYEQYF.

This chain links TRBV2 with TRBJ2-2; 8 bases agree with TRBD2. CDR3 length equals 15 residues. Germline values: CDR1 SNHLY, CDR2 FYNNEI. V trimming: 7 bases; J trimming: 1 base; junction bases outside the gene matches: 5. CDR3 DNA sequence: TGTGCCAGCAAAACCGGGACTAGGAACACCGGGGAGCTGTTTTTT. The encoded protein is CASKTGTRNTGELFF.

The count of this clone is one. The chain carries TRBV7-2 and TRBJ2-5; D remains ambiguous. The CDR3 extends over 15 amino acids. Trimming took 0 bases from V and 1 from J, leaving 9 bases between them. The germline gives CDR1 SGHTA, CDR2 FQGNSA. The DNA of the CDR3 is TGTGCCAGCAGCTTAGCCTCGGACGGCCAAGAGACCCAGTACTTC. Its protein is CASSLASDGQETQYF.

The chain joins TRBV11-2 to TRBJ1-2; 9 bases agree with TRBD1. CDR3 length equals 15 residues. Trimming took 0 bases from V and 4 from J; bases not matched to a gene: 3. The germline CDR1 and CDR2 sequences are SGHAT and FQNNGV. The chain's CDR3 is CASSLEGTGTYGYTF. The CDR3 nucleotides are TGTGCCAGCAGCTTAGAAGGGACAGGGACCTATGGCTACACCTTC.

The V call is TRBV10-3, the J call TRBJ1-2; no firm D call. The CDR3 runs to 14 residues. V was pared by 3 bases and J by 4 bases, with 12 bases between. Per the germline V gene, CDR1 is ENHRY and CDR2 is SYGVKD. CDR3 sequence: CAISEARTGYGYTF. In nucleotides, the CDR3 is TGTGCCATCAGTGAAGCCCGGACGGGCTATGGCTACACCTTC.

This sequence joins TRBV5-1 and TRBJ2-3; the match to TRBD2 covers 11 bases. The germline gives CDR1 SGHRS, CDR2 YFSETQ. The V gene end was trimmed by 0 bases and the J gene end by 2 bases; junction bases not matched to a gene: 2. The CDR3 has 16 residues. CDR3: CASSLDSGGATDTQYF. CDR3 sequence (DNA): TGCGCCAGCAGCTTGGATAGCGGGGGGGCCACAGATACGCAGTATTTT.

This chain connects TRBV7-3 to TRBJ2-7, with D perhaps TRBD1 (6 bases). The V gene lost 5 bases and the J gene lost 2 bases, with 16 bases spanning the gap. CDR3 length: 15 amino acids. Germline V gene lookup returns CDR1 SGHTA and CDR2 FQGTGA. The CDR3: CASSPAPGQAYEQYF. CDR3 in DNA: TGTGCCAGCAGCCCCGCTCCGGGACAAGCCTACGAGCAGTACTTC.

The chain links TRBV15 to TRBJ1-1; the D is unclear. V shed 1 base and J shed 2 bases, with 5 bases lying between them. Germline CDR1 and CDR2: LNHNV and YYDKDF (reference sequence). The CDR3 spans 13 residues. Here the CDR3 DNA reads TGTGCCACCAGCAGAGGGGGAAACACTGAAGCTTTCTTT. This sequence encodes CATSRGGNTEAFF. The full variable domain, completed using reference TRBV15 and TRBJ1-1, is DAMVIQNPRYQVTQFGKPVTLSCSQTLNHNVMYWYQQKSSQAPKLLFHYYDKDFNNEADTPDNFQSRRPNTSFCFLDIRSPGLGDTAMYLCATSRGGNTEAFFGQGTRLTVV.

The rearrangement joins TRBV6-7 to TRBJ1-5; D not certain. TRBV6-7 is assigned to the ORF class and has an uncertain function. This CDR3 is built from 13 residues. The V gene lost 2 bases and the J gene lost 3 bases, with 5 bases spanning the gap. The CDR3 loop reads CASSYANNQPQHF. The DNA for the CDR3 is TGTGCCAGCAGTTACGCGAACAATCAGCCCCAGCATTTT.

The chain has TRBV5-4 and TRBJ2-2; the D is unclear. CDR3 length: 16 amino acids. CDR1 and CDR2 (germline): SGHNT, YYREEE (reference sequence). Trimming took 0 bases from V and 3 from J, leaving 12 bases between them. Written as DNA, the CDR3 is TGTGCCAGCAGCTTGGAGAATTCGGCTGACACCGGGGAGCTGTTTTTT. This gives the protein CASSLENSADTGELFF.

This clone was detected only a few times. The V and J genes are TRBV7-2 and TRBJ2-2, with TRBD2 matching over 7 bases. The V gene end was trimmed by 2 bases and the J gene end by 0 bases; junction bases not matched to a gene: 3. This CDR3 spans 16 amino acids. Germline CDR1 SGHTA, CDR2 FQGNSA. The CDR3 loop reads CASSLTSGANTGELFF. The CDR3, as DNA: TGTGCCAGCAGCTTAACAAGCGGGGCGAACACCGGGGAGCTGTTTTTT.

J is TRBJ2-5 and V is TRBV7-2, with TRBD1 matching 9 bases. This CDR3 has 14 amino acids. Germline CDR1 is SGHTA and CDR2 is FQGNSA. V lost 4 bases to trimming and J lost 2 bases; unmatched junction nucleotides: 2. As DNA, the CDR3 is TGTGCCAGCAGCTGGGGACAGGGACAAGAGACCCAGTACTTC. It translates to CASSWGQGQETQYF.

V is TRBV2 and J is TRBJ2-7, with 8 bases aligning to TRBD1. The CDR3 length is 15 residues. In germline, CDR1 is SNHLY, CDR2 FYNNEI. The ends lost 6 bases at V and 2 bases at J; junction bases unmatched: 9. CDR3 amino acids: CASSLYRGDTYEQYF. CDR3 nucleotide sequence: TGTGCCAGCAGCCTTTACAGGGGGGATACCTACGAGCAGTACTTC.

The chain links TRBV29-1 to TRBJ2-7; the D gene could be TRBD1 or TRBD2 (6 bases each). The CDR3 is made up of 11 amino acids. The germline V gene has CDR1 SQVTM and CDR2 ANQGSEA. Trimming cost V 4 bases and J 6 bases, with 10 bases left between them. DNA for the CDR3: TGCAGCGTTGTGAAGGGGGGCGAGCAGTACTTC. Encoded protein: CSVVKGGEQYF.

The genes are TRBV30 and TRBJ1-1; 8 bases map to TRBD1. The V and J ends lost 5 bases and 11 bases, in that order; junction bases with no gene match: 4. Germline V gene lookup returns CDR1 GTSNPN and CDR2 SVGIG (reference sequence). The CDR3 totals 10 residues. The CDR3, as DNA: TGTGCCTGGGGGAGACAGGGGGCTTTCTTT. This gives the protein CAWGRQGAFF.

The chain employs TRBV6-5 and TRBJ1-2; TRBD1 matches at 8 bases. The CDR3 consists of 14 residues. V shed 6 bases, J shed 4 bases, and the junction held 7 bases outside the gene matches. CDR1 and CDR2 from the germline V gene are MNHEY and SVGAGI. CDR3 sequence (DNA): TGTGCCAGCAGCAAGACAGGGGAACTCTATGGCTACACCTTC. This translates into CASSKTGELYGYTF.

This CDR3 is CSATSGDPDTQYF. As DNA, the CDR3 is TGCAGCGCGACTAGCGGGGACCCAGATACGCAGTATTTT. V and J are TRBV29-1 and TRBJ2-3; 11 positions match TRBD2. Germline lookup yields CDR1 SQVTM and CDR2 ANQGSEA. V dropped 7 bases and J dropped 4; count of bases not matched to a gene: 4. The length of the CDR3 is 13 residues.

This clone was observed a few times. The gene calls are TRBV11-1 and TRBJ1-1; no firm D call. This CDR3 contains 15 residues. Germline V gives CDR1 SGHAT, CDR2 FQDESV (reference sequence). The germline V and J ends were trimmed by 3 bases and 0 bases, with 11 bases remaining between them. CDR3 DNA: TGTGCCAGCAGCTTCAGGTTTTCGATGAACACTGAAGCTTTCTTT. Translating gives CASSFRFSMNTEAFF. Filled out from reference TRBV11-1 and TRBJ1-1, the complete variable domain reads EAEVAQSPRYKITEKSQAVAFWCDPISGHATLYWYRQILGQGPELLVQFQDESVVDDSQLPKDRFSAERLKGVDSTLKIQPAELGDSAMYLCASSFRFSMNTEAFFGQGTRLTVV.

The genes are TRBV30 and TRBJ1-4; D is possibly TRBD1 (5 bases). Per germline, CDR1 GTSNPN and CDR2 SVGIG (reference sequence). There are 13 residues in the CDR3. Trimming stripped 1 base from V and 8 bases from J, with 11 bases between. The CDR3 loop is CAWSDAWGEKLFF. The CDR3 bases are TGTGCCTGGAGTGATGCGTGGGGGGAAAAACTGTTTTTT. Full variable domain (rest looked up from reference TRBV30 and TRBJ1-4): SQTIHQWPATLVQPVGSPLSLECTVEGTSNPNLYWYRQAAGRGLQLLFYSVGIGQISSEVPQNLSASRPQDRQFILSSKKLLLSDSGFYLCAWSDAWGEKLFFGSGTQLSVL.

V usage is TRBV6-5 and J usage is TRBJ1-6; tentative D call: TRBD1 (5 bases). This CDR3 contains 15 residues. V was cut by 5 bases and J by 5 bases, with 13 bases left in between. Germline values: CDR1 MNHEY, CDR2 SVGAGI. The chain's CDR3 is CASSPRRGNNSPLHF. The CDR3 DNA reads TGTGCCAGCAGTCCTCGGAGGGGTAATAATTCACCCCTCCACTTT.

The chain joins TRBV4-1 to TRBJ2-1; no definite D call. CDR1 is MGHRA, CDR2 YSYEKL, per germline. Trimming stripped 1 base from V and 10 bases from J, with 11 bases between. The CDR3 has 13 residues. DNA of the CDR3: TGCGCCAGCAGCCAAGGCTCTGGCGCCGAGCAGTTCTTC. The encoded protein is CASSQGSGAEQFF.

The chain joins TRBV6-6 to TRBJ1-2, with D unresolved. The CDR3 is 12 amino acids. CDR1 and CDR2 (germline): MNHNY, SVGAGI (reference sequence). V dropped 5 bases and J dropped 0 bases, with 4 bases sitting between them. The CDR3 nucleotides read TGTGCCAGCAGTGTGGCTAACTATGGCTACACCTTC. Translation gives CASSVANYGYTF.

DNA for the CDR3: TGCGCCAGCAGTGGGTACAGTTATAATTCACCCCTCCACTTT. It specifies CASSGYSYNSPLHF. The V call is TRBV10-2, the J call TRBJ1-6, with unresolved D. In germline, CDR1 is WSHSY, CDR2 SAAADI. The CDR3 length is 14 residues. Trimming removed 4 bases at V and 4 bases at J, with 8 bases between.